This record concerns one TCR beta chain sequence. This entry comes from a study of blood T cell repertoires in COVID-19. Study as a whole: Collection of acute and convalescent COVID-19 samples took place in the United States, Italy and Spain. Sample material is recorded as cDNA or gDNA derived from T cells, B-cell-depleted T cells, or PBMCs.

Per the original methods: Amplification of reference gene primers provided the estimated nucleated cell counts. The protocol was immunoSEQ multiplex PCR, while the TCRdb copy is restricted to in-frame clones and leaves out a portion. V and J calls plus clone size are reproduced from that table; the DNA served to infer D and trimming. The data show 150,000 to 180,000 clones, about 85% seen once. It was during active infection that Seattle patients were enrolled and then longitudinally followed. The receptor was isolated from a man between 60 and 75 years old with COVID-19, enrolled during active disease. Sequencing used peripheral blood.

The CDR3 reads CASSQGLGQPQHF. In DNA form, the CDR3 reads TGCGCCAGCAGCCAAGGTCTAGGTCAGCCCCAGCATTTT. The chain combines TRBV4-3 with TRBJ1-5; unclear D gene. The germline gives CDR1 LGHNA, CDR2 YSLEER. V dropped 1 base and J dropped 6 bases, with 7 bases sitting between them. The CDR3 runs 13 residues.